This is a list of T cell receptor beta chains from one sample in a study of T cell repertoires in cytomegalovirus infection. TCRdb re-analysed the reads in MiXCR, keeping a single row per CDR3 protein. The table has approximately 730,000 distinct CDR3 sequences, almost 30% seen once; the top ten hold less than 15%. No cognate antigen is known for these TCRs. The sequencing here drew on cultured CD8+ T cells from PBMCs, taken from culture after CMV antigen stimulation. These receptors all come from a human donor in good health (CMV status not recorded). Some clones in this sample may be carry-over from other donors' samples. CDR3s include the opening cysteine and the closing phenylalanine or tryptophan. D genes are given only for firm matches. Size tells how often a clone was seen (once, few, many) or the class of an expanded clone, and some rows leave it out.

TRBV4-2,NA,NA,TRBJ1-1,CASSRSGVGTEAFF,TGTGCCAGCAGCCGTTCAGGGGTTGGCACTGAAGCTTTCTTT
TRBV2,NA,NA,TRBJ1-1,CARRPPGTEAFF,TGTGCAAGGAGGCCTCCCGGCACTGAAGCTTTCTTT
TRBV29-1,NA,NA,TRBJ1-2,CSVQTRTFRRGGGYTF,TGCAGCGTACAGACGAGGACATTTCGAAGGGGTGGTGGCTACACCTTC
TRBV7-8,many,TRBD1,TRBJ1-5,CASSQQGGGGSNQPQHF,TGTGCCAGCAGCCAACAGGGGGGAGGGGGGAGCAATCAGCCCCAGCATTTT
TRBV7-9,many,TRBD1,TRBJ2-7,CASRETGAYEQYF,TGTGCCAGCAGGGAAACAGGGGCCTACGAGCAGTACTTC
TRBV19,NA,NA,TRBJ1-1,CASSITVLGGTIFSGEAFF,TGTGCCAGTAGTATCACGGTTCTTGGGGGGACAATCTTTTCCGGTGAAGCTTTCTTT
TRBV6-6,few,NA,TRBJ1-1,CASSYGRRDTEAFF,TGTGCCAGCAGTTATGGCAGAAGAGACACTGAAGCTTTCTTT
TRBV6-5,few,TRBD2,TRBJ2-5,CASSDGGEETQYF,TGTGCCAGCAGCGACGGGGGGGAAGAGACCCAGTACTTC
TRBV12-3/TRBV12-4,few,NA,TRBJ1-2,CASSQGGTYGYTF,TGTGCCAGCAGTCAAGGTGGAACCTATGGCTACACCTTC
TRBV6-5,few,NA,TRBJ2-6,CASSYRGRGANVLTF,TGTGCCAGCAGTTACAGGGGCCGTGGGGCCAACGTCCTGACTTTC
TRBV10-3,few,NA,TRBJ2-1,CAIRIQDDEQFF,TGTGCCATCAGGATTCAAGATGATGAGCAGTTCTTC
TRBV4-3,NA,NA,TRBJ2-4,CASSQSRLPTGNIQYF,TGCGCCAGCAGCCAATCCCGCCTCCCGACGGGGAACATTCAGTACTTC
TRBV7-9,NA,TRBD1,TRBJ2-1,CASSSPQGVVSYNEQFF,TGTGCCAGCAGCTCACCCCAGGGGGTCGTCTCCTACAATGAGCAGTTCTTC
TRBV19,NA,TRBD2,TRBJ2-5,CASSIFGGTQETQYF,TGTGCCAGTAGTATATTCGGGGGGACCCAAGAGACCCAGTACTTC
TRBV12-3/TRBV12-4,NA,TRBD2,TRBJ2-2,CASGELLAGATGELFF,TGTGCCAGCGGTGAACTACTAGCGGGGGCGACCGGGGAGCTGTTTTTT
TRBV4-1,NA,NA,TRBJ2-2,CASSQLRARELFF,TGCGCCAGCAGCCAATTACGGGCCAGAGAGCTGTTTTTT
TRBV6-5,many,TRBD2,TRBJ2-3,CASSYIAGGPTDTQYF,TGTGCCAGCAGTTACATAGCGGGGGGGCCCACAGATACGCAGTATTTT
TRBV11-3,NA,TRBD1,TRBJ2-2,CASSSGGTGNTGELFF,TGTGCCAGCAGCTCCGGCGGGACAGGGAACACCGGGGAGCTGTTTTTT
TRBV7-9,NA,NA,TRBJ1-1,CASSLLGAPEAFF,TGTGCCAGCAGCTTATTAGGGGCCCCTGAAGCTTTCTTT
TRBV5-5,NA,NA,TRBJ2-7,CASSQTGREQYF,TGTGCCAGCAGCCAGACAGGGAGGGAGCAGTACTTC
TRBV7-6,NA,NA,TRBJ2-7,CASAVSYEQYF,TGTGCCAGCGCCGTCTCCTACGAGCAGTACTTC
TRBV27,NA,NA,TRBJ1-5,CASSPISDNQPQHF,TGTGCCAGCAGCCCAATATCCGACAATCAGCCCCAGCATTTT
TRBV6-2/TRBV6-3,NA,NA,TRBJ2-3,CASSYPTASTDTQYF,TGTGCCAGCAGTTACCCGACAGCTAGCACAGATACGCAGTATTTT
TRBV12-3/TRBV12-4,NA,TRBD2,TRBJ2-1,CASRPTGLAGRLDPFNEQFF,TGTGCCAGCAGACCCACGGGACTAGCGGGAAGGTTGGACCCCTTCAATGAGCAGTTCTTC
TRBV10-3,few,TRBD1,TRBJ1-4,CAISDHSDRDEKLFF,TGTGCCATCAGTGACCACTCAGACAGGGATGAAAAACTGTTTTTT
TRBV2,once,NA,TRBJ1-1,CASTDGTIAFF,TGTGCCAGTACCGATGGTACGATAGCTTTCTTT
TRBV2,many,TRBD1,TRBJ1-5,CASGTGVYSNQPQHF,TGTGCCAGCGGAACAGGGGTTTATAGCAATCAGCCCCAGCATTTT
TRBV7-2,many,NA,TRBJ2-1,CASSFSGVSMGEQFF,TGTGCCAGCAGCTTCTCGGGGGTATCGATGGGTGAGCAGTTCTTC
TRBV7-2,many,TRBD2,TRBJ2-6,CASRDPPGLAVFSGANVLTF,TGTGCCAGCAGAGATCCCCCGGGACTAGCGGTTTTCTCTGGGGCCAACGTCCTGACTTTC
TRBV7-9,NA,NA,TRBJ1-4,CASSSETTNEKLFF,TGTGCCAGCAGCTCTGAAACAACTAATGAAAAACTGTTTTTT
TRBV7-8,NA,NA,TRBJ2-3,CASSFRRGPRGTDTQYF,TGTGCCAGCAGCTTCCGGCGGGGACCACGGGGCACAGATACGCAGTATTTT
TRBV28,NA,NA,TRBJ1-1,CASRFSRGAFF,TGTGCCAGCCGCTTTTCCCGTGGGGCTTTCTTT
TRBV29-1,NA,NA,TRBJ1-2,CSVDNDHPRGYTF,TGCAGCGTTGACAATGATCACCCTCGGGGCTACACCTTC
TRBV10-3,NA,NA,TRBJ1-1,CAISGSGDTEAFF,TGTGCCATCAGTGGGTCAGGGGACACTGAAGCTTTCTTT
TRBV7-6,NA,TRBD1,TRBJ1-2,CASQGAGYGYTF,TGTGCCAGCCAGGGGGCGGGATATGGCTACACCTTC
TRBV12-3/TRBV12-4,NA,TRBD1,TRBJ1-1,CASSIRTGWNTEAFF,TGTGCCAGCAGTATTCGGACAGGCTGGAACACTGAAGCTTTCTTT
TRBV6-1,NA,TRBD1,TRBJ2-7,CASSDPGTGTYEQYF,TGTGCCAGCAGTGACCCCGGGACAGGGACCTACGAGCAGTACTTC
TRBV15,NA,TRBD1,TRBJ1-1,CATSRVQGENTEAFF,TGTGCCACCAGCAGAGTTCAGGGGGAGAACACTGAAGCTTTCTTT
TRBV6-5,few,NA,TRBJ2-5,CASSRLGGEAETQYF,TGTGCCAGCAGTCGCCTAGGTGGCGAGGCAGAGACCCAGTACTTC
TRBV23-1,few,NA,TRBJ2-1,CASSLPRGAYNEQFF,TGCGCCAGCAGTCTACCGCGGGGTGCCTACAATGAGCAGTTCTTC
TRBV12-5,few,NA,TRBJ1-1,CASGLVGGENTEAFF,TGTGCTAGTGGTTTGGTAGGAGGGGAAAACACTGAAGCTTTCTTT
TRBV27,NA,NA,TRBJ1-2,CASFSRGDGYTF,TGTGCCAGCTTCAGCAGGGGCGATGGCTACACCTTC
TRBV7-9,few,NA,TRBJ2-2,CASSLIQGSTGELFF,TGTGCCAGCAGCTTAATCCAGGGGAGCACCGGGGAGCTGTTTTTT
TRBV19,NA,NA,TRBJ1-1,CASTLVTWTGEAFF,TGTGCCAGTACCCTAGTAACCTGGACGGGGGAAGCTTTCTTT
TRBV7-9,many,NA,TRBJ2-5,CASSQYRDEETQYF,TGTGCCAGCAGCCAATATAGGGATGAAGAGACCCAGTACTTC